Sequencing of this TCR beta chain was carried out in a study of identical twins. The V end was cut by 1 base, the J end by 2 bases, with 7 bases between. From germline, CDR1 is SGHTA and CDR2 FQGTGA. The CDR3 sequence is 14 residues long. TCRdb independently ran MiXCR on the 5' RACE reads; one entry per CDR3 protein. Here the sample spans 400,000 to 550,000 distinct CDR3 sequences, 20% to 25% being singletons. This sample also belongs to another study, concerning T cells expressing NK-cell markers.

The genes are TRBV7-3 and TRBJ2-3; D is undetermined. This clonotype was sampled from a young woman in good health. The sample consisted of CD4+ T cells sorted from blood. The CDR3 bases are TGTGCCAGCAGCTTAAGTACGCACACAGATACGCAGTATTTT. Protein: CASSLSTHTDTQYF.